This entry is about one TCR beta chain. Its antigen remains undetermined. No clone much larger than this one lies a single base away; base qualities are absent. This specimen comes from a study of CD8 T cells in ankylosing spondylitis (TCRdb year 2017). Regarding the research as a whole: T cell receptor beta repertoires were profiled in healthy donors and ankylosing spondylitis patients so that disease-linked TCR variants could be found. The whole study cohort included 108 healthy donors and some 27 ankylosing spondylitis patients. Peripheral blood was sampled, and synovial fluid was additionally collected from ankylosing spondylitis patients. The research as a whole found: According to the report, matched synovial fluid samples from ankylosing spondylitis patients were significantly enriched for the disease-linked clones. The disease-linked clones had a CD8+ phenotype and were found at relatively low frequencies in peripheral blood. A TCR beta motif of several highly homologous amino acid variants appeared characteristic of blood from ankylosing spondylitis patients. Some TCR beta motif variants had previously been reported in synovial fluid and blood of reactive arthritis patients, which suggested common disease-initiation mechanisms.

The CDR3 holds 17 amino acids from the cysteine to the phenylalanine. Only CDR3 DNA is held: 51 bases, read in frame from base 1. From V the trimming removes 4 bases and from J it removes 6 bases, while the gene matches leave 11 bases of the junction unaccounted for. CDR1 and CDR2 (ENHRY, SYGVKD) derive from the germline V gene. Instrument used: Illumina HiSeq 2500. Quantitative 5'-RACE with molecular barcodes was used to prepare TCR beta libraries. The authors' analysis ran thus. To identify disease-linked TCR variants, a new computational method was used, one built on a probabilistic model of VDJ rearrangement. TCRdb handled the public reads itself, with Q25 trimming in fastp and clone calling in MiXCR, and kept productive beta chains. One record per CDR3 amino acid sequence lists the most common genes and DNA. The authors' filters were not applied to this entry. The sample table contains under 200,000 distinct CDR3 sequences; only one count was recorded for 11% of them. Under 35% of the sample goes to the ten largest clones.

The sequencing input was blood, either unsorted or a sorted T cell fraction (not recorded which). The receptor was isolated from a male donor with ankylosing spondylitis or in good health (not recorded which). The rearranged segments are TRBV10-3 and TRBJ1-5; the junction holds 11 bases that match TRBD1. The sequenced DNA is TGTGCCATCAGTGCGTTTAGAGGACAGGGGGCGAGTCAGCCCCAGCATTTT. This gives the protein CAISAFRGQGASQPQHF.